Sequencing of this T cell receptor beta chain was carried out in a study of spatial heterogeneity in lung cancer. This CDR3 spans 15 amino acids. Trimming pared 5 bases from V and 1 base from J, leaving 15 bases between. Germline loops: CDR1 SGHDT, CDR2 YYEEEE. MiXCR was run by TCRdb on the 5' RACE reads, yielding one entry per CDR3 protein. The profile shows about 45,000 distinct CDR3 sequences, approximately 6.9% of them singletons. The time point was: sample taken at primary tumor resection. Unsorted whole RNA from tumor, nontumor lung or frozen PBMC underwent sequencing. The donor group consisted of around 77 patients who had untreated, early-stage non-small cell lung cancer.

The source of this sequence is a female donor with early-stage non-small cell lung cancer. The chain joins TRBV5-6 to TRBJ1-2; D is unresolved. The source material was PBMCs, sampled at surgery. The CDR3 coding sequence is TGTGCCAGCAGTTACCCGAGAAGGGATAACTATGGCTACACCTTC. The encoded protein is CASSYPRRDNYGYTF.